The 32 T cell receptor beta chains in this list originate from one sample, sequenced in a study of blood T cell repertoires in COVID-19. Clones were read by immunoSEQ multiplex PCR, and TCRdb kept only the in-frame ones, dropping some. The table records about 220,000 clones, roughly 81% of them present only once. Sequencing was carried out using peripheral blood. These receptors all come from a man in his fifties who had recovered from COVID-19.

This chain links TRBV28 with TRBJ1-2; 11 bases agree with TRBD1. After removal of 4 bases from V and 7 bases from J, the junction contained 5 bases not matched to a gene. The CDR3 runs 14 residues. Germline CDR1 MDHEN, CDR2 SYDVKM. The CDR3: CASSSPGQGGGYTF. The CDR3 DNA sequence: TGTGCCAGCAGTTCCCCGGGACAGGGGGGTGGCTACACCTTC.

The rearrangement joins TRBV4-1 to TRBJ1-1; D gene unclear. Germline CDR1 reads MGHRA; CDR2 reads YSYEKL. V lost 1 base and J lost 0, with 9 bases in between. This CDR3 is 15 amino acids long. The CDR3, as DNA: TGCGCCAGCAGCCAAGGGGAGGTCCTGAACACTGAAGCTTTCTTT. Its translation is CASSQGEVLNTEAFF.

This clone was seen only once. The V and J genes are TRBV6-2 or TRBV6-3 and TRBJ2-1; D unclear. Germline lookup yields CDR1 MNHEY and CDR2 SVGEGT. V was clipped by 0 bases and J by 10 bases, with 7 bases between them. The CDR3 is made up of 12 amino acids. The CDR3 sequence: CASSYSSREQFF. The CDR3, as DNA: TGTGCCAGCAGTTACTCGAGCCGCGAGCAGTTCTTC.

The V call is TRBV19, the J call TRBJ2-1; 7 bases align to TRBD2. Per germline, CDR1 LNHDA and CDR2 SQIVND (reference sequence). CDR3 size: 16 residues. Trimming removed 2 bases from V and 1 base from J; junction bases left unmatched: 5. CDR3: CASSIMAGVSYNEQFF. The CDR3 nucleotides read TGTGCCAGTAGTATAATGGCGGGAGTTTCCTACAATGAGCAGTTCTTC.

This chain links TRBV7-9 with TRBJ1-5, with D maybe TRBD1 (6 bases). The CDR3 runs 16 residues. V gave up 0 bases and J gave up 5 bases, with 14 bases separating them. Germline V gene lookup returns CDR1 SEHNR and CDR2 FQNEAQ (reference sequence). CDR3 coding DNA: TGTGCCAGCAGCTTAGCAGGTGCAGGGGTGGATCAGCCCCAGCATTTT. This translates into CASSLAGAGVDQPQHF.

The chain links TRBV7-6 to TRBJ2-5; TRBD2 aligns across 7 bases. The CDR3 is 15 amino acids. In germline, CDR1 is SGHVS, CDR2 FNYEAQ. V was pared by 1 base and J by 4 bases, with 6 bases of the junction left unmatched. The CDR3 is CASSLEAGVLETQYF. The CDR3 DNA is TGTGCCAGCAGCTTAGAGGCGGGAGTATTAGAGACCCAGTACTTC.

The CDR3, as DNA: TGTGCCAGCAGTGCCGGACTAGCGGGAGTCTCCGGGGAGCTGTTTTTT. Its protein product is CASSAGLAGVSGELFF. V and J are TRBV28 and TRBJ2-2, with 13 bases lining up with TRBD2. V lost 5 bases to trimming and J lost 6 bases; unmatched junction nucleotides: 6. CDR3 length equals 16 residues. Per the germline V gene, CDR1 is MDHEN and CDR2 is SYDVKM.

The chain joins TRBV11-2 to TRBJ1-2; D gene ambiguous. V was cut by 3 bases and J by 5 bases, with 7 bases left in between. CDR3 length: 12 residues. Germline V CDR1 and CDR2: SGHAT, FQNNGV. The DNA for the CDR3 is TGTGCCAGCAGCTTCGGGGAATATGGCTACACCTTC. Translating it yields CASSFGEYGYTF.

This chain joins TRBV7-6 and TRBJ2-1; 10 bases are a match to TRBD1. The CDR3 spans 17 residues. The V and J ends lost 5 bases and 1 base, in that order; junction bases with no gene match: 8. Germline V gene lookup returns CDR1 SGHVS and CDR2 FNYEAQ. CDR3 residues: CASSLRQGASSYNEQFF. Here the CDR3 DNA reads TGTGCCAGCAGCCTTCGACAGGGGGCTAGTTCCTACAATGAGCAGTTCTTC.

CDR3 in amino acids: CASRLAGGPQEQYF. In DNA, the CDR3 is TGTGCCAGCAGATTAGCGGGAGGGCCTCAGGAGCAGTACTTC. The chain recombines TRBV28 with TRBJ2-7; 11 positions agree with TRBD2. Germline values: CDR1 MDHEN, CDR2 SYDVKM. V dropped 6 bases and J dropped 7; count of bases not matched to a gene: 8. This CDR3 region has 14 residues.

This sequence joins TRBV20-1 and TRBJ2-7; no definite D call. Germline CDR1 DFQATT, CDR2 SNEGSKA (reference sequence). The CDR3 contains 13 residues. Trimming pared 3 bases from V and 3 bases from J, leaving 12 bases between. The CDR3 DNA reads TGCAGTGCTAGTCCGAACAACCGCTACGAGCAGTACTTC. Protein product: CSASPNNRYEQYF.

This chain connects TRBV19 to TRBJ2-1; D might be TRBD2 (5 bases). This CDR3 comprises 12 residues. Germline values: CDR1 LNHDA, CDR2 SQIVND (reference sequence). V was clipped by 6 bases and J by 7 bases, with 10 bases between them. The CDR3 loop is CASRETGNEQFF. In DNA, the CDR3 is TGTGCCAGTAGGGAAACGGGGAATGAGCAGTTCTTC.

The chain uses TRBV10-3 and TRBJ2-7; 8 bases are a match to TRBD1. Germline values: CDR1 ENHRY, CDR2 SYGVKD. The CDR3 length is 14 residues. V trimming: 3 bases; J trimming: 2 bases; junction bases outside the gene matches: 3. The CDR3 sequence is CAISDNRGAYEQYF. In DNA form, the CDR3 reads TGTGCCATCAGTGATAACAGGGGGGCCTACGAGCAGTACTTC.

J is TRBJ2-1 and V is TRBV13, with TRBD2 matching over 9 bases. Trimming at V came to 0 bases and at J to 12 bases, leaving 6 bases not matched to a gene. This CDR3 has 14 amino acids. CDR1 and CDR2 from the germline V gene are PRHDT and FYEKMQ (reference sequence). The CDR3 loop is CASSLGGSGSRQFF. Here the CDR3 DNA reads TGTGCCAGCAGCTTAGGAGGTAGCGGGAGTAGGCAGTTCTTC.

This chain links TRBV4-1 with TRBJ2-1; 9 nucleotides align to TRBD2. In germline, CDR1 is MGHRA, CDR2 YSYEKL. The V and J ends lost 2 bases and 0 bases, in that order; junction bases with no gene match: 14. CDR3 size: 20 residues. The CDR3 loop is CASSQLLLQTSGGSYNEQFF. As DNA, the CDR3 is TGCGCCAGCAGCCAACTTCTCCTACAGACTAGCGGAGGCTCCTACAATGAGCAGTTCTTC.

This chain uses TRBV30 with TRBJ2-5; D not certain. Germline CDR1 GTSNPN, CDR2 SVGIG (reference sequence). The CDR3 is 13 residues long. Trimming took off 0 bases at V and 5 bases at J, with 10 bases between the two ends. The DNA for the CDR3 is TGTGCCTGGAGTGTTCGGGTTCGGGAGACCCAGTACTTC. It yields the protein CAWSVRVRETQYF.

CDR3 residues: CASSLSGGLETQYF. In nucleotides, the CDR3 is TGTGCCAGCAGCCTTAGCGGGGGGCTGGAGACCCAGTACTTC. The rearrangement links TRBV11-2 to TRBJ2-5; 10 nucleotides agree with TRBD2. This CDR3 contains 14 residues. V lost 5 bases and J lost 5; bases outside the gene matches: 5. The germline V gene has CDR1 SGHAT and CDR2 FQNNGV.

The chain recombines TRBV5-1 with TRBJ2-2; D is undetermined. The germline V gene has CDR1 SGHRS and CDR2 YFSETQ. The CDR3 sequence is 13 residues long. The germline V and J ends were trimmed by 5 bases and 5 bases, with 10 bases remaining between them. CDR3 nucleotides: TGCGCCAGCAGGAAATTAGATACCGGGGAGCTGTTTTTT. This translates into CASRKLDTGELFF. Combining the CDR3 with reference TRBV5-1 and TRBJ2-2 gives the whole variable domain KAGVTQTPRYLIKTRGQQVTLSCSPISGHRSVSWYQQTPGQGLQFLFEYFSETQRNKGNFPGRFSGRQFSNSRSEMNVSTLELGDSALYLCASRKLDTGELFFGEGSRLTVL.

This CDR3 reads CASSLGDSTNTEAFF. DNA of the CDR3: TGCGCCAGCAGCTTGGGGGACAGTACGAACACTGAAGCTTTCTTT. This chain connects TRBV5-1 to TRBJ1-1; 7 bases match TRBD1. The CDR3 length is 15 residues. The germline gives CDR1 SGHRS, CDR2 YFSETQ. With 0 bases clipped from V and 1 base from J, the junction kept 3 bases outside the gene matches.

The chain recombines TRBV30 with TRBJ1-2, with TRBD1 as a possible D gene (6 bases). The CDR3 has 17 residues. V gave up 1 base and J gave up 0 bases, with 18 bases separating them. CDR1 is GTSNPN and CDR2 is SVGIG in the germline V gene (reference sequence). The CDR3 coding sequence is TGTGCCTGGAGTGCCCCTGGGGGGGGGCGCACTAACTATGGCTACACCTTC. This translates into CAWSAPGGGRTNYGYTF.

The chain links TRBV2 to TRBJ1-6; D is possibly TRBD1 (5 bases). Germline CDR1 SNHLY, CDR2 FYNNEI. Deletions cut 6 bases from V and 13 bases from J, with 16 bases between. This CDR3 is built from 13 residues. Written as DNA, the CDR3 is TGTGCCAGCAGGACAGACAAGGATGCGCCCCTCCACTTT. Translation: CASRTDKDAPLHF. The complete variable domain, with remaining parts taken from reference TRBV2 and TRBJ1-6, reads EPEVTQTPSHQVTQMGQEVILRCVPISNHLYFYWYRQILGQKVEFLVSFYNNEISEKSEIFDDQFSVERPDGSNFTLKIRSTKLEDSAMYFCASRTDKDAPLHFGNGTRLTVT.

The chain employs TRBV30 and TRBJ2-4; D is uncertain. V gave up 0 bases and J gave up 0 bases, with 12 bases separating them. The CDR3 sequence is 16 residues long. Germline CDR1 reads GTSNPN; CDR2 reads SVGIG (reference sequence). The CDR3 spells CAWSVPSSVAKNIQYF. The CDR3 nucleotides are TGTGCCTGGAGTGTACCGAGCTCCGTAGCCAAAAACATTCAGTACTTC.

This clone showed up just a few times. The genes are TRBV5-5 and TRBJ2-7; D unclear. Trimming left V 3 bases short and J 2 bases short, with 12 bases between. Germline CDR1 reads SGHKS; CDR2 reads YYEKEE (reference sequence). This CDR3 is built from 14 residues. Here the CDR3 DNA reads TGTGCCAGCAGCTCCCACGGTTATCCCTACGAGCAGTACTTC. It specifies CASSSHGYPYEQYF.

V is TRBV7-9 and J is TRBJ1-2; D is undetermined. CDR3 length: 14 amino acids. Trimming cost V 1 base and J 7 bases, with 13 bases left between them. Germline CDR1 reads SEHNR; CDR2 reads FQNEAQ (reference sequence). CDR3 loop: CASSLGVSSGGYTF. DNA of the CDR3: TGTGCCAGCAGCTTAGGGGTATCCTCAGGTGGCTACACCTTC.

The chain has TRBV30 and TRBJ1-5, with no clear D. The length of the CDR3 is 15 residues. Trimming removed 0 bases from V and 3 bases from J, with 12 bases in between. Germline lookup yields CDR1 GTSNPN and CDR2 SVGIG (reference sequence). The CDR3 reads CAWSVGIGINQPQHF. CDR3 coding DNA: TGTGCCTGGAGTGTGGGTATCGGGATCAATCAGCCCCAGCATTTT.

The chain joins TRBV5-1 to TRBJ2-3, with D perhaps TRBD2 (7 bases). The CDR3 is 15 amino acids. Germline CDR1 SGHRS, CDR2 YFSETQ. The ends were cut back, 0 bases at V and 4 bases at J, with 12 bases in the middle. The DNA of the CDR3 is TGCGCCAGCAGCTTGGGCGGGGGCAGGTCAGATACGCAGTATTTT. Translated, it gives CASSLGGGRSDTQYF.

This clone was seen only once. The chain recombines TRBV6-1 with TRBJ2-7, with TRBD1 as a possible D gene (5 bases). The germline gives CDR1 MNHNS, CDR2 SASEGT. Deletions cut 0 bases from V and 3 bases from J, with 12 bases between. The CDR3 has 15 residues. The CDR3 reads CASSEADKDLYEQYF. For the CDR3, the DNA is TGTGCCAGCAGTGAAGCGGACAAGGACCTCTACGAGCAGTACTTC.

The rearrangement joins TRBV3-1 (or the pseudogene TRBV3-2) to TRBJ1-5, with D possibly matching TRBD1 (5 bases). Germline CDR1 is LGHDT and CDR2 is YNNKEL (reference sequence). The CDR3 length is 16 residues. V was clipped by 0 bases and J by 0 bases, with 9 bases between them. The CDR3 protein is CASSQDGAYSNQPQHF. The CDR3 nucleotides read TGTGCCAGCAGCCAAGATGGGGCATATAGCAATCAGCCCCAGCATTTT.

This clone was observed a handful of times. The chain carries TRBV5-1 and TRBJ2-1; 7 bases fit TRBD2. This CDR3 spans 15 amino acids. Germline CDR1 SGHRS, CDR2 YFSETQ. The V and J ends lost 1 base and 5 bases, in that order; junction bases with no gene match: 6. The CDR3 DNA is TGCGCCAGCAGCTTGAGCGGGGAGCCCAACAATGAGCAGTTCTTC. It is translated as CASSLSGEPNNEQFF.

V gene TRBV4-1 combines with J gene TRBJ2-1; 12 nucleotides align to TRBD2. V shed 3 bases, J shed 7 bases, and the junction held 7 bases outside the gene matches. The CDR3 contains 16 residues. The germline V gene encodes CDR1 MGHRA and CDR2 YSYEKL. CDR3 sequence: CASSHKPGTSGNEQFF. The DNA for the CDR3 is TGCGCCAGCAGCCACAAGCCCGGGACTAGCGGGAATGAGCAGTTCTTC.

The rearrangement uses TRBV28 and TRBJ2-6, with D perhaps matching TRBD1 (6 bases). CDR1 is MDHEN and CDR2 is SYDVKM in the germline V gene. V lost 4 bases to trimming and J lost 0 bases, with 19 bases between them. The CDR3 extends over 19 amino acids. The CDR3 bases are TGTGCCAGCAGTTCAAAAGGACAGCCGTTCTACTCTGGGGCCAACGTCCTGACTTTC. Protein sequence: CASSSKGQPFYSGANVLTF.

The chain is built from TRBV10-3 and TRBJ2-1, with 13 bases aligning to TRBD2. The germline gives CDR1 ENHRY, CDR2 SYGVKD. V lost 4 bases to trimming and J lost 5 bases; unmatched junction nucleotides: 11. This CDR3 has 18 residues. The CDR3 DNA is TGTGCCATCAGTGGACTAGCGGGAGGATGGGGAGGTAACAATGAGCAGTTCTTC. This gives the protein CAISGLAGGWGGNNEQFF.